Sequencing of this T cell receptor beta chain was carried out in a study of Ad26.COV2.S vaccination and SARS-CoV-2 variants. This CDR3 contains 16 residues. Trimming took 0 bases from V and 7 from J; bases not matched to a gene: 3. Germline lookup yields CDR1 MNHEY and CDR2 SVGAGI. This sample's treatment: around 19 received Ad26.COV2.S at low or high dose, single or two shots; 5 received placebo; per-sample allocation not given. Day 63 after the first injection of vaccine or placebo was the sampling time. Sequencing was performed with immunoSEQ multiplex PCR; in TCRdb, only in-frame clones are kept and a portion is missing. Of roughly 400,000 clones listed, over 75% were seen once; the top ten hold approximately 1.9%.

The receptor was isolated from a person between 18 and 65 years old who received the Ad26.COV2.S COVID-19 vaccine or a placebo. The chain recombines TRBV6-5 with TRBJ2-1; 13 bases are shared with TRBD2. Sequencing was performed on peripheral blood, taken in a trial of Ad26.COV2.S vaccine versus placebo. The CDR3 DNA sequence: TGTGCCAGCAGTTACTCACTAGCGGGAGGGCCAAATGAGCAGTTCTTC. Translated: CASSYSLAGGPNEQFF.